This entry lists 16 T cell receptor beta chains sequenced from one sample in a study of CD8+ T cells in alopecia areata. Noted treatment: oral pan-JAK inhibitor, 5-10 mg twice daily. Sequencing templates came from extracted RNA that was reverse transcribed into cDNA. Repertoires were generated with immunoSEQ multiplex PCR, while TCRdb's copy carries only in-frame clones and drops some. This table holds about 180,000 clones, roughly 50% found once. The sequenced sample was CD4+ T cells sorted from blood, obtained between weeks 55 and 65, from a patient treated with tofacitinib. The receptors shown here come from a human donor with alopecia areata.

This clone has a handful of counts. V gene TRBV5-1 combines with J gene TRBJ1-1; no firm D call. CDR1 SGHRS and CDR2 YFSETQ come from the germline V gene. V lost 7 bases and J 3 bases, leaving 16 bases between the germline ends. This CDR3 spans 14 amino acids. The chain's CDR3 is CASGETRRDTEAFF. CDR3 in DNA: TGCGCCAGCGGGGAAACACGCCGGGACACTGAAGCTTTCTTT.

This rearrangement joins TRBV30 to TRBJ1-6; D is unresolved. V gave up 0 bases and J gave up 5 bases, with 11 bases separating them. CDR1 GTSNPN and CDR2 SVGIG come from the germline V gene (reference sequence). The CDR3 consists of 15 residues. For the CDR3, the DNA is TGTGCCTGGAGTGTACATTCTGGGAATAATTCACCCCTCCACTTT. Its protein product is CAWSVHSGNNSPLHF.

The rearrangement uses TRBV4-1 and TRBJ1-6, with TRBD1 identical over 9 bases. J gave up 6 bases and V 4 bases, and 4 bases lay outside the gene matches. CDR1 and CDR2 (germline): MGHRA, YSYEKL. This CDR3 has 15 amino acids. In DNA form, the CDR3 reads TGCGCCAGCAGCCTCGGGACAGGGATTAATTCACCCCTCCACTTT. Encoded protein: CASSLGTGINSPLHF.

The chain is built from TRBV10-3 and TRBJ2-3; no clear D. The germline V and J ends were trimmed by 4 bases and 5 bases, with 10 bases remaining between them. Germline CDR1 and CDR2: ENHRY and SYGVKD. CDR3 length equals 13 residues. The CDR3 protein is CAISVQVGDTQYF. In DNA form, the CDR3 reads TGTGCCATCAGTGTTCAGGTTGGAGATACGCAGTATTTT.

This clone was seen more than once but under ten times. V is TRBV16 and J is TRBJ2-3, with D hard to call. This CDR3 is 14 amino acids long. CDR1 and CDR2 (germline): KGHSY, FQNENV. Between the trimmed V and J ends, which lost 0 bases and 2 bases, there was a span of 6 bases. CDR3 nucleotide sequence: TGTGCCAGCAGCCAATCAGCAGTCACAGATACGCAGTATTTT. Translating gives CASSQSAVTDTQYF. Variable domain in full (rest from reference TRBV16 and TRBJ2-3): GEEVAQTPKHLVRGEGQKAKLYCAPIKGHSYVFWYQQVLKNEFKFLISFQNENVFDETGMPKERFSAKCLPNSPCSLEIQATKLEDSAVYFCASSQSAVTDTQYFGPGTRLTVL.

This chain uses TRBV6-6 with TRBJ2-3, with 9 bases matching TRBD1. The CDR3 extends over 14 amino acids. V shed 6 bases, J shed 3 bases, and the junction held 4 bases outside the gene matches. The germline CDR1 and CDR2 sequences are MNHNY and SVGAGI (reference sequence). For the CDR3, the DNA is TGTGCCAGCAGAATTGGACAGGGGACAGATACGCAGTATTTT. Translating gives CASRIGQGTDTQYF.

This rearrangement joins TRBV6-1 to TRBJ1-5, with D perhaps TRBD1 (6 bases). Looked up from germline, CDR1 is MNHNS and CDR2 is SASEGT. V was shortened by 7 bases and J by 3 bases, with 13 bases between the two germline ends. This CDR3 is built from 14 residues. CDR3 DNA sequence: TGTGCCAGCACGGACAGATCGTTCAATCAGCCCCAGCATTTT. Its protein is CASTDRSFNQPQHF.

This clone showed up just a few times. This chain joins TRBV4-1 and TRBJ1-2; unclear D gene. CDR3 length: 14 amino acids. Germline loops: CDR1 MGHRA, CDR2 YSYEKL. Trimming removed 1 base at V and 9 bases at J, with 15 bases between. The chain's CDR3 is CASSQVGGILSYTF. The CDR3 DNA reads TGCGCCAGCAGCCAAGTGGGAGGGATTTTGAGCTACACCTTC.

This clone showed up just a few times. The V and J genes are TRBV5-1 and TRBJ2-7; unclear D gene. In germline, CDR1 is SGHRS, CDR2 YFSETQ. CDR3 length: 14 residues. The germline V and J ends were trimmed by 1 base and 0 bases, with 8 bases remaining between them. DNA of the CDR3: TGCGCCAGCAGCTTGTCTTGGGTCTCCTACGAGCAGTACTTC. Its translation: CASSLSWVSYEQYF.

This clone showed up just a few times. This chain uses TRBV25-1 with TRBJ2-3, with D perhaps matching TRBD1 (5 bases). This CDR3 has 16 amino acids. Trimming cost V 5 bases and J 1 base, with 16 bases left between them. Germline CDR1 is MGHDK and CDR2 is SYGVNS. CDR3 loop: CASSLTVGAGTDTQYF. The CDR3 DNA sequence: TGTGCCAGCAGTCTAACCGTAGGGGCAGGCACAGATACGCAGTATTTT.

The V gene is TRBV27, the J gene TRBJ2-7; D is uncertain. This CDR3 region has 18 residues. Germline V gene lookup returns CDR1 MNHEY and CDR2 SMNVEV (reference sequence). V shed 4 bases and J shed 2 bases, with 24 bases lying between them. CDR3 residues: CASSSARTPVESPYEQYF. The CDR3 coding sequence is TGTGCCAGCAGTTCAGCCCGCACGCCGGTGGAATCCCCCTACGAGCAGTACTTC.

This clone was detected only a few times. This sequence joins TRBV6-5 and TRBJ2-5, with TRBD2 matching over 7 bases. After removal of 2 bases from V and 5 bases from J, the junction contained 8 bases not matched to a gene. CDR3 length: 15 residues. Germline V gives CDR1 MNHEY, CDR2 SVGAGI. The CDR3 protein is CASSYNAGDGETQYF. As DNA, the CDR3 is TGTGCCAGCAGTTACAACGCGGGGGACGGGGAGACCCAGTACTTC.

This clone was detected only a few times. A junction boundary mismatches the germline segment, possibly from a read error. The genes are TRBV29-1 and TRBJ2-7; D call uncertain. CDR3 length: 11 residues. Germline V gene sequence: CDR1 SQVTM, CDR2 ANQGSEA. The CDR3 protein is CSVMSNYGQYF. The DNA of the CDR3 is TGCAGCGTTATGTCTAACTACGGGCAGTACTTC.

This clone showed up just a few times. The chain carries TRBV29-1 and TRBJ1-1; D is possibly TRBD1 (6 bases). Germline V gene data show CDR1 as SQVTM and CDR2 as ANQGSEA. V was shortened by 6 bases and J by 4 bases, with 15 bases between the two germline ends. The CDR3 is 13 residues long. CDR3 region: CSVLQGWGTEAFF. CDR3 coding DNA: TGCAGCGTATTACAGGGTTGGGGCACTGAAGCTTTCTTT.

This clone was counted only a few times. The J gene is TRBJ1-1, the V gene TRBV7-3; 8 nucleotides align to TRBD1. Germline loops: CDR1 SGHTA, CDR2 FQGTGA. There are 13 residues in the CDR3. The ends lost 3 bases at V and 5 bases at J; junction bases unmatched: 2. CDR3 DNA: TGTGCCAGCAGCTTGGACAGGGTTACTGAAGCTTTCTTT. Its protein is CASSLDRVTEAFF.

CDR3 nucleotide sequence: TGCAGCGTTGCGAGAGAGTGGGGTTCACCCCTCCACTTT. This sequence encodes CSVAREWGSPLHF. The chain links TRBV29-1 to TRBJ1-6; D ambiguous. Germline loops: CDR1 SQVTM, CDR2 ANQGSEA. The germline V and J ends were trimmed by 4 bases and 9 bases, with 13 bases remaining between them. This CDR3 is 13 amino acids long.